These 3 T cell receptor beta chains originate from one sample sequenced in a study of blood T cell repertoires in COVID-19. Sequenced by immunoSEQ multiplex PCR; TCRdb stores in-frame clones only, minus some. The sample holds roughly 350,000 clones, around 87% seen once. Sequences were obtained from peripheral blood. The receptors were gathered from a woman aged 30 to 39 with COVID-19, enrolled during active disease.

A few counts support this clone. The rearrangement joins TRBV9 to TRBJ1-1; 7 nucleotides match TRBD1. The germline V gene encodes CDR1 SGDLS and CDR2 YYNGEE. The CDR3 contains 14 residues. Unmatched junction bases numbered 6, after V lost 3 bases and J lost 4 bases. CDR3 coding DNA: TGTGCCAGCAGCGGACAGGGAGGCGGCACTGAAGCTTTCTTT. Translation: CASSGQGGGTEAFF.

The chain joins TRBV4-3 to TRBJ2-7; 9 positions agree with TRBD2. The germline V gene has CDR1 LGHNA and CDR2 YSLEER. J was trimmed by 6 bases and V by 1 base; bases with no gene match: 7. This CDR3 is 15 amino acids long. The CDR3, as DNA: TGCGCCAGCAGCCAAGGCCTGGGGCGGGAGGGCGAGCAGTACTTC. Its protein is CASSQGLGREGEQYF.

The genes are TRBV6-5 and TRBJ1-6, with 8 bases lining up with TRBD1. The ends lost 0 bases at V and 6 bases at J; junction bases unmatched: 4. Germline V gene data show CDR1 as MNHEY and CDR2 as SVGAGI. CDR3 length: 16 amino acids. CDR3 in DNA: TGTGCCAGCAGTTACTCAAGGACAGGGAGTAATTCACCCCTCCACTTT. It translates to CASSYSRTGSNSPLHF.